One and the same sample provided the 4 T cell receptor beta chains below, sequenced in a study of T cell clones after liver transplantation. Only in-frame clones appear in the TCRdb table, and some are missing; sequencing was by immunoSEQ multiplex PCR. The sample includes tens of thousands of clones, over 60% seen only once; the top ten take around 9.1%. This sample comprised CD4+ T cells from blood, obtained at the 22-month timepoint. The origin of the receptors is a human patient who received a liver transplant. Some T cells may possibly be graft donor cells.

This clone appeared a single time. The V gene is TRBV5-1, the J gene TRBJ2-3; 9 bases are a match to TRBD1. CDR3 size: 16 residues. Germline assignment: CDR1 SGHRS and CDR2 YFSETQ. V trimming: 4 bases; J trimming: 3 bases; junction bases outside the gene matches: 9. CDR3 loop: CASSSRDRVATDTQYF. Here the CDR3 DNA reads TGCGCCAGCAGCAGCCGGGACAGGGTAGCGACAGATACGCAGTATTTT. Combining the CDR3 with reference TRBV5-1 and TRBJ2-3 gives the whole variable domain KAGVTQTPRYLIKTRGQQVTLSCSPISGHRSVSWYQQTPGQGLQFLFEYFSETQRNKGNFPGRFSGRQFSNSRSEMNVSTLELGDSALYLCASSSRDRVATDTQYFGPGTRLTVL.

CDR3 sequence reads: CAWSVLFGDPDTQYF. The CDR3 DNA is TGTGCCTGGAGTGTACTCTTTGGGGACCCAGATACGCAGTATTTT. The V and J genes are TRBV30 and TRBJ2-3; tentatively, D is TRBD1 or TRBD2 (5 bases each). The length of the CDR3 is 15 residues. V shed 0 bases and J shed 4 bases, with 14 bases lying between them. Germline-derived CDR1 and CDR2 are GTSNPN and SVGIG (reference sequence).

This sequence joins TRBV28 and TRBJ1-6; possible D gene TRBD1, 6 bases. The CDR3 contains 14 residues. Germline loops: CDR1 MDHEN, CDR2 SYDVKM. Between the trimmed V and J ends, which lost 6 bases and 3 bases, there was a span of 9 bases. DNA of the CDR3: TGTGCCAGCAGGGCGGACAGCTATAATTCACCCCTCCACTTT. Encoded protein: CASRADSYNSPLHF.

V gene TRBV19 combines with J gene TRBJ1-6; D remains ambiguous. V lost 0 bases to trimming and J lost 7 bases, with 4 bases between them. CDR3 length: 13 residues. Germline CDR1 is LNHDA and CDR2 is SQIVND (reference sequence). The CDR3 DNA reads as TGTGCCAGTAGTATAGAAAGGAATTCACCCCTCCACTTT. This sequence encodes CASSIERNSPLHF.